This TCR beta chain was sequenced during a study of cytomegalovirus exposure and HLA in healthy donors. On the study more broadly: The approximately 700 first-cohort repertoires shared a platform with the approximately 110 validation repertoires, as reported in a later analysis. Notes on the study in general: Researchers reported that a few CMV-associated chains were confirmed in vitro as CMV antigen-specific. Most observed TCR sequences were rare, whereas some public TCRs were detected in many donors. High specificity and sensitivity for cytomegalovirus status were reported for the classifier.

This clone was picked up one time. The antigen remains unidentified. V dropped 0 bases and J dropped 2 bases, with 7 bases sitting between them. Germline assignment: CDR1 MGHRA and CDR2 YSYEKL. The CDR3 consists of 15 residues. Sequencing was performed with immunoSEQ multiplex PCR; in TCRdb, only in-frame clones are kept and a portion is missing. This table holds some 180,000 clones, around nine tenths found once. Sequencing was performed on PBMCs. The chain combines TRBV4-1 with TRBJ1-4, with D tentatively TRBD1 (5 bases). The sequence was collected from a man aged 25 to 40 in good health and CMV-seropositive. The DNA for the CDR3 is TGCGCCAGCAGCCAAGAGGGACCGACTAATGAAAAACTGTTTTTT. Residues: CASSQEGPTNEKLFF.